Each of the 26 T cell receptor beta chains below was sequenced from the same sample in a study of graft-versus-host responses after intestinal transplantation. The protocol was immunoSEQ multiplex PCR, while the TCRdb copy is restricted to in-frame clones and leaves out a portion. Of 55,000 to 75,000 clones detected, approximately 80% appear once; the ten largest clones hold 0.39%. These receptors have no identified antigens. Specimen: unstimulated CD4+ T cells sorted from spleen or lymph node cells, collected before transplant. The origin of the receptors is a human donor who was the organ donor for an intestinal transplant.

The DNA of the CDR3 is TGTGCCACCAGCAGAGGACAGGAAACGAACACTGAAGCTTTCTTT. Its protein product is CATSRGQETNTEAFF. This chain connects TRBV15 to TRBJ1-1; tentative D call: TRBD1 (6 bases). The CDR3 extends over 15 amino acids. The V and J ends lost 1 base and 1 base respectively, with 10 bases between them. Germline V gene data show CDR1 as LNHNV and CDR2 as YYDKDF (reference sequence).

The V call is TRBV30, the J call TRBJ2-1, with D unresolved. The germline CDR1 and CDR2 sequences are GTSNPN and SVGIG (reference sequence). The ends were cut back, 5 bases at V and 0 bases at J, with 20 bases in the middle. The CDR3 runs 17 residues. CDR3 coding DNA: TGTGCCTGGGAATCAGCCCGACTGTCGAGCTCCTACAATGAGCAGTTCTTC. Its protein is CAWESARLSSSYNEQFF.

CDR3 protein: CASRKGAGGPLNEQFF. In DNA, the CDR3 is TGTGCCAGCAGGAAGGGTGCGGGGGGGCCCTTAAATGAGCAGTTCTTC. V and J are TRBV2 and TRBJ2-1, with TRBD2 matching over 9 bases. The germline V gene has CDR1 SNHLY and CDR2 FYNNEI. The CDR3 runs to 16 residues. Losses at the gene ends were 6 bases for V and 7 bases for J; bases not matched to a gene: 13.

In DNA form, the CDR3 reads TGTGCCAGCTCACCGGGGGCAGGGGGAACTGAAGCTTTCTTT. Its translation is CASSPGAGGTEAFF. The rearrangement links TRBV18 to TRBJ1-1; 7 bases match TRBD1. V gave up 3 bases and J gave up 5 bases; unmatched junction bases: 6. The CDR3 runs to 14 residues. Germline lookup yields CDR1 KGHSH and CDR2 LQKENI.

This chain uses TRBV4-1 with TRBJ1-4; 7 bases map to TRBD1. The V and J ends lost 5 bases and 3 bases, in that order; junction bases with no gene match: 3. The CDR3 is 14 residues long. Germline CDR1 and CDR2: MGHRA and YSYEKL. The CDR3 nucleotides are TGCGCCAGCAGCTACAGGGGACCTAATGAAAAACTGTTTTTT. As protein: CASSYRGPNEKLFF.

The rearrangement links TRBV20-1 to TRBJ2-5; perhaps TRBD1 as D (6 bases). V gave up 6 bases and J gave up 1 base, with 6 bases separating them. The germline CDR1 and CDR2 sequences are DFQATT and SNEGSKA (reference sequence). This CDR3 is built from 11 residues. The CDR3 is CSAGGQETQYF. CDR3 nucleotide sequence: TGCAGTGCAGGGGGCCAAGAGACCCAGTACTTC.

The rearrangement joins TRBV19 to TRBJ1-5; TRBD1 is a possible D gene (6 bases). Germline V gene lookup returns CDR1 LNHDA and CDR2 SQIVND (reference sequence). Between the trimmed V and J ends, which lost 2 bases and 2 bases, there was a span of 7 bases. The CDR3 is 14 amino acids. CDR3 sequence reads: CASSITGRNQPQHF. The CDR3, as DNA: TGTGCCAGTAGTATAACAGGGCGCAATCAGCCCCAGCATTTT.

V usage is TRBV6-5 and J usage is TRBJ2-3, with D perhaps TRBD1 (6 bases). CDR1 MNHEY and CDR2 SVGAGI come from the germline V gene. The CDR3 sequence is 15 residues long. Trimming took 5 bases from V and 1 from J, leaving 13 bases between them. The CDR3 loop is CASSVPGHGTDTQYF. The CDR3 DNA reads as TGTGCCAGCAGTGTCCCGGGACACGGCACAGATACGCAGTATTTT.

V gene TRBV6-4 combines with J gene TRBJ2-1; 9 bases match TRBD2. V lost 6 bases, J lost 8 bases, and 8 bases stayed unmatched. In germline, CDR1 is MRHNA, CDR2 SNTAGT. This CDR3 contains 14 residues. CDR3 DNA sequence: TGTGCCAGCAGCCCCGGGACTAGCAGCGATGAGCAGTTCTTC. Protein: CASSPGTSSDEQFF.

The J gene is TRBJ2-5, the V gene TRBV5-1; 9 nucleotides line up with TRBD1. V lost 2 bases to trimming and J lost 2 bases; unmatched junction nucleotides: 4. Germline V gene sequence: CDR1 SGHRS, CDR2 YFSETQ. This CDR3 region has 15 residues. The CDR3 nucleotides read TGCGCCAGCAGCTTCACCGGGACAGGGCAAGAGACCCAGTACTTC. Translating gives CASSFTGTGQETQYF. Full variable domain (remainder filled in from reference TRBV5-1 and TRBJ2-5): KAGVTQTPRYLIKTRGQQVTLSCSPISGHRSVSWYQQTPGQGLQFLFEYFSETQRNKGNFPGRFSGRQFSNSRSEMNVSTLELGDSALYLCASSFTGTGQETQYFGPGTRLLVL.

This chain joins TRBV4-2 and TRBJ2-1, with TRBD1 identical over 8 bases. Germline CDR1 is LGHNA and CDR2 is YNFKEQ. There are 17 residues in the CDR3. Germline trimming cut 4 bases from V and 0 bases from J; bases unmatched to any gene: 8. The chain's CDR3 is CASSLTTGVSSYNEQFF. In nucleotides, the CDR3 is TGTGCCAGCAGCCTCACGACAGGGGTGAGCTCCTACAATGAGCAGTTCTTC.

This clone was counted once. J is TRBJ2-1 and V is TRBV5-1; TRBD2 matches at 9 bases. The V gene end was trimmed by 4 bases and the J gene end by 0 bases; junction bases not matched to a gene: 11. CDR1 is SGHRS, CDR2 YFSETQ, per germline. This CDR3 has 18 amino acids. The CDR3 DNA reads as TGCGCCAGCAGCCCCCTCGGCGGGGGGGTTAGCTCCTACAATGAGCAGTTCTTC. This gives the protein CASSPLGGGVSSYNEQFF.

V and J are TRBV29-1 and TRBJ2-3; D gene ambiguous. Germline assignment: CDR1 SQVTM and CDR2 ANQGSEA. The CDR3 covers 14 residues. Trimming pared 3 bases from V and 2 bases from J, leaving 12 bases between. The CDR3 sequence is CSVDTGVNTDTQYF. CDR3 nucleotides: TGCAGCGTTGATACTGGAGTTAACACAGATACGCAGTATTTT.

This clone was seen once. The V and J genes are TRBV5-1 and TRBJ1-1, with 8 positions matching TRBD1. V was clipped by 0 bases and J by 4 bases; unmatched bases: 14. Germline V gene data show CDR1 as SGHRS and CDR2 as YFSETQ. The CDR3 consists of 18 residues. The CDR3 protein is CASSLVDRVTRTSTEAFF. CDR3 nucleotide sequence: TGCGCCAGCAGCTTGGTGGACAGGGTAACTCGAACATCCACTGAAGCTTTCTTT.

The chain joins TRBV28 to TRBJ1-5, with a tentative D call TRBD1 (6 bases). The CDR3 is 13 amino acids. Per the germline V gene, CDR1 is MDHEN and CDR2 is SYDVKM. Trimming removed 4 bases from V and 3 bases from J, with 7 bases in between. CDR3 nucleotides: TGTGCCAGCAGTTGGGACACCAATCAGCCCCAGCATTTT. The encoded protein is CASSWDTNQPQHF.

The J gene is TRBJ1-6, the V gene TRBV19; tentatively, D is TRBD1 (5 bases). This CDR3 is 15 amino acids long. Germline CDR1 and CDR2: LNHDA and SQIVND (reference sequence). The V gene lost 1 base and the J gene lost 9 bases, with 13 bases spanning the gap. CDR3 loop: CASSIGQLPISPLHF. Here the CDR3 DNA reads TGTGCCAGTAGTATAGGACAGCTACCTATTTCACCCCTCCACTTT. Drawing the rest from reference TRBV19 and TRBJ1-6, the complete variable domain is DGGITQSPKYLFRKEGQNVTLSCEQNLNHDAMYWYRQDPGQGLRLIYYSQIVNDFQKGDIAEGYSVSREKKESFPLTVTSAQKNPTAFYLCASSIGQLPISPLHFGNGTRLTVT.

The rearrangement links TRBV28 to TRBJ2-3, with 11 bases aligning to TRBD1. CDR1 is MDHEN and CDR2 is SYDVKM in the germline V gene. V dropped 5 bases and J dropped 8; count of bases not matched to a gene: 12. CDR3 length equals 16 residues. The CDR3 DNA reads as TGTGCCAGCAGTATTCGGACAGGGGGCTCCATACGTACGCAGTATTTT. It codes for CASSIRTGGSIRTQYF.

The chain has TRBV25-1 and TRBJ2-5; 10 nucleotides align to TRBD2. Germline assignment: CDR1 MGHDK and CDR2 SYGVNS. The CDR3 totals 16 residues. The V gene end was trimmed by 4 bases and the J gene end by 1 base; junction bases not matched to a gene: 6. The CDR3 nucleotides are TGTGCCAGCAGTGGGGGTAGCGGGGGGTCCCAAGAGACCCAGTACTTC. It is translated as CASSGGSGGSQETQYF. The variable domain in full, completed from reference TRBV25-1 and TRBJ2-5, reads EADIYQTPRYLVIGTGKKITLECSQTMGHDKMYWYQQDPGMELHLIHYSYGVNSTEKGDLSSESTVSRIRTEHFPLTLESARPSHTSQYLCASSGGSGGSQETQYFGPGTRLLVL.

The rearrangement links TRBV11-1 to TRBJ2-2; 9 bases line up with TRBD1. Germline V gives CDR1 SGHAT, CDR2 FQDESV (reference sequence). CDR3 size: 18 residues. With 2 bases clipped from V and 2 bases from J, the junction kept 9 bases outside the gene matches. The CDR3 here is CASSLRPGTGKNTGELFF. CDR3 in DNA: TGTGCCAGCAGCTTACGCCCTGGGACAGGGAAAAACACCGGGGAGCTGTTTTTT. The complete variable domain, with remaining parts taken from reference TRBV11-1 and TRBJ2-2, reads EAEVAQSPRYKITEKSQAVAFWCDPISGHATLYWYRQILGQGPELLVQFQDESVVDDSQLPKDRFSAERLKGVDSTLKIQPAELGDSAMYLCASSLRPGTGKNTGELFFGEGSRLTVL.

The V gene is TRBV28, the J gene TRBJ2-2; D remains unclear. Per the germline V gene, CDR1 is MDHEN and CDR2 is SYDVKM. CDR3 length equals 15 residues. The V end lost 3 bases, the J end lost 0 bases, and 8 bases lay between the germline ends. CDR3 DNA sequence: TGTGCCAGCAGTTTCCACACCCCGAACACCGGGGAGCTGTTTTTT. Its protein is CASSFHTPNTGELFF.

V gene TRBV7-6 combines with J gene TRBJ2-7; 8 bases line up with TRBD2. The CDR3 is made up of 14 amino acids. V gave up 5 bases and J gave up 6 bases; unmatched junction bases: 9. The germline gives CDR1 SGHVS, CDR2 FNYEAQ. CDR3 DNA: TGTGCCAGCAGCCTCGCGGGGGGAAGTACCGAGCAGTACGTC. Its protein product is CASSLAGGSTEQYV.

This clone has a single count. The chain recombines TRBV19 with TRBJ2-2; 10 positions agree with TRBD2. CDR3 size: 15 residues. V dropped 3 bases and J dropped 6; count of bases not matched to a gene: 4. From germline, CDR1 is LNHDA and CDR2 SQIVND (reference sequence). CDR3 residues: CASSIGTSDAGELFF. For the CDR3, the DNA is TGTGCCAGTAGTATTGGGACTAGCGACGCCGGGGAGCTGTTTTTT.

This chain joins TRBV15 and TRBJ2-3; possible D gene TRBD2, 7 bases. Germline assignment: CDR1 LNHNV and CDR2 YYDKDF (reference sequence). Trimming stripped 3 bases from V and 2 bases from J, with 15 bases between. The CDR3 spans 16 residues. This CDR3 reads CATSRGEGGNTDTQYF. The CDR3 coding sequence is TGTGCCACCAGCAGGGGGGAGGGGGGGAACACAGATACGCAGTATTTT.

This CDR3 is CASSPGTGYMNTEAFF. The CDR3 DNA reads as TGCGCCAGCAGCCCTGGGACAGGGTATATGAACACTGAAGCTTTCTTT. The V call is TRBV5-1, the J call TRBJ1-1, with 9 bases lining up with TRBD1. The germline V gene encodes CDR1 SGHRS and CDR2 YFSETQ. Trimming cost V 4 bases and J 0 bases; bases outside gene matches: 7. The CDR3 loop spans 16 amino acids.

This clone is a singleton in its sample. This chain joins TRBV10-2 and TRBJ1-3; perhaps TRBD1 as D (5 bases). CDR3 length: 13 amino acids. Trimming pared 6 bases from V and 0 bases from J, leaving 6 bases between. Germline V gene lookup returns CDR1 WSHSY and CDR2 SAAADI. The chain's CDR3 is CASRGLSGNTIYF. The CDR3 DNA is TGCGCCAGCAGGGGGCTCTCTGGAAACACCATATATTTT.

This clone was seen a single time. The CDR3 DNA sequence: TGCGCCAGCAGCAACCGGGACAGGGAAGGCAATGAGCAGTTCTTC. Protein sequence: CASSNRDREGNEQFF. The chain carries TRBV5-1 and TRBJ2-1; the match to TRBD1 covers 9 bases. The ends lost 4 bases at V and 6 bases at J; junction bases unmatched: 8. The CDR3 has 15 residues. In germline, CDR1 is SGHRS, CDR2 YFSETQ.